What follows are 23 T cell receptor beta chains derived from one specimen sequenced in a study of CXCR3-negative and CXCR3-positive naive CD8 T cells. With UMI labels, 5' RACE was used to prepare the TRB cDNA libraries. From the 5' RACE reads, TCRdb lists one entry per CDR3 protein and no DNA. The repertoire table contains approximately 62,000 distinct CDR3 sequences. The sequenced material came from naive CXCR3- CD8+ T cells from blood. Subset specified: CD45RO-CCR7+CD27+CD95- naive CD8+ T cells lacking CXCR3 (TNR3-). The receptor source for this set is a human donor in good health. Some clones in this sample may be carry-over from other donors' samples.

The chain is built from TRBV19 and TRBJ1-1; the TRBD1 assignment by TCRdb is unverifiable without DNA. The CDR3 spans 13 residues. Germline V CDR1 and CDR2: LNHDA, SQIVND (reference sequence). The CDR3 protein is CASGDSMNTEAFF.

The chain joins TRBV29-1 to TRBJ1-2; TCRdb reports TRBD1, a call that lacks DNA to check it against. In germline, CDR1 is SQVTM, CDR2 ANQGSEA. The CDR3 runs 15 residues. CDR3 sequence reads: CSVGDRRSANYGYTF.

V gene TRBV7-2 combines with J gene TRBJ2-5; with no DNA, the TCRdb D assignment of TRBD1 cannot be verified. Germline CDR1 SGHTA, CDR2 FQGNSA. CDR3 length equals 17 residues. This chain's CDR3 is CASSLANRDYLQETQYF.

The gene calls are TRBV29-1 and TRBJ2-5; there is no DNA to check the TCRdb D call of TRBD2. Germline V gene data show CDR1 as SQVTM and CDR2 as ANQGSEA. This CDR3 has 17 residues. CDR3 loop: CSVDSQREGDIFETQYF.

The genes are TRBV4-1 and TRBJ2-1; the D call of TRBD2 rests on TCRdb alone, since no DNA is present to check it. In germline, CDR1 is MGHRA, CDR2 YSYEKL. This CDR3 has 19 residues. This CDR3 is CASSQAWLAGGPTYNEQLF.

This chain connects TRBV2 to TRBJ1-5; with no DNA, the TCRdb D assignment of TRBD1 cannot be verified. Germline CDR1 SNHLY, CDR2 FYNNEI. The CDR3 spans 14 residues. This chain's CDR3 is CASSDGGSNQPQHF. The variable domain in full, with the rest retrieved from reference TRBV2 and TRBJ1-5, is EPEVTQTPSHQVTQMGQEVILRCVPISNHLYFYWYRQILGQKVEFLVSFYNNEISEKSEIFDDQFSVERPDGSNFTLKIRSTKLEDSAMYFCASSDGGSNQPQHFGDGTRLSIL.

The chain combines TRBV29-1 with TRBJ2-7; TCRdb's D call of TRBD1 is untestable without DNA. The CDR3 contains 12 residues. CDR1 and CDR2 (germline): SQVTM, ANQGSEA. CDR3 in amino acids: CSVVGGTYEQYF.

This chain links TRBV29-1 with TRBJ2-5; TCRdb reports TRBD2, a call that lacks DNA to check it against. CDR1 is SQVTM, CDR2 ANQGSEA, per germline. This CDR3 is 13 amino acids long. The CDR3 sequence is CSSSRDFQETQYF.

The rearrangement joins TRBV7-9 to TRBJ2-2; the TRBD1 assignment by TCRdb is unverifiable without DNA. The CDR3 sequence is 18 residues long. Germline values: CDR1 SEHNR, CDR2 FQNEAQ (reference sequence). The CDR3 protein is CASSNWTGEITNTGELFF. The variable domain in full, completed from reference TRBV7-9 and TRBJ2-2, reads DTGVSQNPRHKITKRGQNVTFRCDPISEHNRLYWYRQTLGQGPEFLTYFQNEAQLEKSRLLSDRFSAERPKGSFSTLEIQRTEQGDSAMYLCASSNWTGEITNTGELFFGEGSRLTVL.

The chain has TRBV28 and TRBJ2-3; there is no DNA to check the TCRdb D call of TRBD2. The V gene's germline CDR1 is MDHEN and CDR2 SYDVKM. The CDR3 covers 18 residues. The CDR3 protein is CASSLTSGGKYSTDTQYF.

This CDR3 is CASNSGDTGELFF. The V and J genes are TRBV4-2 and TRBJ2-2; TCRdb proposes TRBD2, but this gene call is untestable without DNA. Germline V gene data show CDR1 as LGHNA and CDR2 as YNFKEQ. The CDR3 loop spans 13 amino acids.

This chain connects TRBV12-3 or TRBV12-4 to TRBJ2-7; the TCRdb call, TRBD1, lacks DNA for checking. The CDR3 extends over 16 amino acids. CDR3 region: CASSQTAGPPRVEQYF.

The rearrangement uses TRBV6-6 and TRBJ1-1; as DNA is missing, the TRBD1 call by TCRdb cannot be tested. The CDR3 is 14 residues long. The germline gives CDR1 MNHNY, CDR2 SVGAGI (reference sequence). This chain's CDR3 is CASSPDRWGPEAFF.

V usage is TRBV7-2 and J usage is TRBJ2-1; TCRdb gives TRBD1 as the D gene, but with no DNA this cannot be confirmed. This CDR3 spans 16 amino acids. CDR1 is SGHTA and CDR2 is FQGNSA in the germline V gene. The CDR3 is CASSLVPGGAYNEQFF.

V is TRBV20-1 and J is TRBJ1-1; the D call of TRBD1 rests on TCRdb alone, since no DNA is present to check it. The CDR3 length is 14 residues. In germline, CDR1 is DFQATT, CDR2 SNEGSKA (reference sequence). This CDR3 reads CSADATGGATEAFF.

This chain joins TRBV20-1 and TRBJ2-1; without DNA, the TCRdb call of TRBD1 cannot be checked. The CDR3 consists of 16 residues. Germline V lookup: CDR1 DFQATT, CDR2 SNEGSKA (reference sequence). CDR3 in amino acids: CSANNGQGVILHEQFF.

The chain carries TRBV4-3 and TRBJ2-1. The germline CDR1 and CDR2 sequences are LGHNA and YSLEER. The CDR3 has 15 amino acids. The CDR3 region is CASSQDRVVYNEQFF.

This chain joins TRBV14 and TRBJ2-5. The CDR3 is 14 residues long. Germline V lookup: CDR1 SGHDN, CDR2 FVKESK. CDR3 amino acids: CASSVTLEEETQYF.

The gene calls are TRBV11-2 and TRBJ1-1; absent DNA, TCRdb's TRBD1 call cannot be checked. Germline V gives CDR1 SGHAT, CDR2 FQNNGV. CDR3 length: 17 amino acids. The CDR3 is CASSLAPSPGLDTEAFF.

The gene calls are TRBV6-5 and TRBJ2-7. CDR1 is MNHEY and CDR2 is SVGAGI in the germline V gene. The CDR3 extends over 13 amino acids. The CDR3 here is CASSYSGLREQYF.

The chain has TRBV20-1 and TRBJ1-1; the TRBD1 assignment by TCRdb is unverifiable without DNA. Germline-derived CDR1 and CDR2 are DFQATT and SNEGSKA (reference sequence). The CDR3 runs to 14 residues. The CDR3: CSARLSGVDTEAFF.

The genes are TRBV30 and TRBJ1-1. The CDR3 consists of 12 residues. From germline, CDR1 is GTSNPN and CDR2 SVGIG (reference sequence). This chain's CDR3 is CAHFTDNTEAFF.

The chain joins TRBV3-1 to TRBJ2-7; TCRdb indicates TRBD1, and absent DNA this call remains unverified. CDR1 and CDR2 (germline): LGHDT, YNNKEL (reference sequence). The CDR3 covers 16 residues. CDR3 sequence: CASSPQAGSEGYEQYF.